The T cell receptor (beta chain) under discussion was sequenced for a study of cytomegalovirus exposure and HLA in healthy donors. The germline CDR1 and CDR2 sequences are MNHEY and SVGAGI. V lost 4 bases and J lost 6; bases outside the gene matches: 2. This CDR3 region has 13 residues. The PCR contained 60 Vbeta and 13 Jbeta primers. Sequencing was performed with immunoSEQ multiplex PCR; in TCRdb, only in-frame clones are kept and a portion is missing. The repertoire holds more than 110,000 clones, with 79% as singletons. The origin of this receptor is a man aged 18 to 29 in good health and CMV-seronegative. The V call is TRBV6-5, the J call TRBJ1-2; 10 nucleotides match TRBD1. The sequenced material came from PBMCs. The CDR3 loop is CASSLTGGDGYTF. The CDR3 nucleotides read TGTGCCAGCAGTTTGACAGGGGGCGATGGCTACACCTTC.